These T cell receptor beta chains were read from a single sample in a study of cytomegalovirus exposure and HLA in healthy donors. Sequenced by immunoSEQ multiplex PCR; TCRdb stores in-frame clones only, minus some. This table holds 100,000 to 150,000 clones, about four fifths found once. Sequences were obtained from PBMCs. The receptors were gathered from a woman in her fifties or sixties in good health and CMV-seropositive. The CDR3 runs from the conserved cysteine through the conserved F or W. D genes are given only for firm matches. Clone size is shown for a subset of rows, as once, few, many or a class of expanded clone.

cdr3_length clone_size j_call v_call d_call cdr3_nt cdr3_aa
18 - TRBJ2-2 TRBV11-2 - TGTGCCAGCAGCTTAGCTCCCCCGGTTGGAGGGGCGGGCGGGGAGCTGTTTTTT CASSLAPPVGGAGGELFF
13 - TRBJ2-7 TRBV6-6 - TGTGCCAGCAGTTACCAGGAGGGCTACGAGCAGTACTTC CASSYQEGYEQYF
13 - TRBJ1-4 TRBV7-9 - TGTGCCAGCAGACAGTCAGGGGCTGAAAAACTGTTTTTT CASRQSGAEKLFF
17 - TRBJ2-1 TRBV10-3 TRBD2 TGTGCCATCAGTCCACAGACTAGCGGGGGTTCCTACAATGAGCAGTTCTTC CAISPQTSGGSYNEQFF
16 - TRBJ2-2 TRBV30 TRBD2 TGTGCCTGGAGAGGGCGCGGGAGGACTTTCTTCGGGGAGCTGTTTTTT CAWRGRGRTFFGELFF
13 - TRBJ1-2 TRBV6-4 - TGTGCCAGCAGTGATGGGGGGGCCCGAGGCTACACCTTC CASSDGGARGYTF
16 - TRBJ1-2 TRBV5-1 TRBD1 TGCGCCAGCAGCTCCGGGACAGGGGCGATTAACTATGGCTACACCTTC CASSSGTGAINYGYTF
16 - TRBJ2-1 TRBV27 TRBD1 TGTGCCAGCAGGGGACCGGGACAGGGGAGACTCGGCGAGCAGTTCTTC CASRGPGQGRLGEQFF
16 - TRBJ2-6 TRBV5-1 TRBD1 TGCGCCAGGCCGGGACAGGGGGCAGATGGGGCCAACGTCCTGACTTTC CARPGQGADGANVLTF
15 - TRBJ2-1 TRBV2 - TGTGCCAGCACCTGGGACTCGGGGACCTACAATGAGCAGTTCTTC CASTWDSGTYNEQFF
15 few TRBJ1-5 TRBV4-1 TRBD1 TGCGCCAGCAGCCTACGAGGGACAGTGAATCAGCCCCAGCATTTT CASSLRGTVNQPQHF
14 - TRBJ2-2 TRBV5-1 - TGCGCCAGCAGCTTTTCCTCGGACACCGGGGAGCTGTTTTTT CASSFSSDTGELFF
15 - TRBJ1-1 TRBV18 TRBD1 TGTGCCAGCTCAGCGGACAGGCCCATGAACACTGAAGCTTTCTTT CASSADRPMNTEAFF
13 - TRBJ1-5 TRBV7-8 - TGTGCCAGCAGCTCAAGGACTGGGCAGCCCCAGCATTTT CASSSRTGQPQHF
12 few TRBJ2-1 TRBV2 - TGTGCCAGCAGGGCCCTAGAAAATGAGCAGTTCTTC CASRALENEQFF
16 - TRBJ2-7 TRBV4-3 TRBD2 TGCGCCAGCAGCCCCGGGACTAGCGGGATTCTTGGCGAGCAGTACTTC CASSPGTSGILGEQYF
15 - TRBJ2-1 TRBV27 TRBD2 TGTGCCAGCAGGGTAGCGGGGGGATATTACAATGAGCAGTTCTTC CASRVAGGYYNEQFF
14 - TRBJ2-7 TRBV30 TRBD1 TGTGCCGGGGGACAGGGCCCCCTCTCCTACGAGCAGTACTTC CAGGQGPLSYEQYF
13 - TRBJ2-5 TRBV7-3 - TGTGCCAGCAGCGAAGCGGTGGGCATGACCCAGTACTTC CASSEAVGMTQYF
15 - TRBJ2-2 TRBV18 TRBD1 TGTGCCAGCTCACCACTGGATCAGGGGGCCGGGGAGCTGTTTTTT CASSPLDQGAGELFF
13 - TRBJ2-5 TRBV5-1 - TGCGCCAGCAGCTTGCTAGCGCAAGAGACCCAGTACTTC CASSLLAQETQYF
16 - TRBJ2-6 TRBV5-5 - TGTGCCAGCAGCTTAATAGCCCACCGGGAGGCCAACGTCCTGACTTTC CASSLIAHREANVLTF
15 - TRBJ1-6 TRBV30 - TGTGCCTGGGACCCACGACGGGGAAACAATTCACCCCTCCACTTT CAWDPRRGNNSPLHF
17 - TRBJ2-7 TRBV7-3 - TGTGCCAGCAGCTCCATCCCGGAGGGGGCTAGCTCCTACGAGCAGTACTTC CASSSIPEGASSYEQYF
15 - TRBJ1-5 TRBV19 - TGTGCCAGCGGTAACCGACGTGCGGGCTCTCAGCCCCAGCATTTT CASGNRRAGSQPQHF
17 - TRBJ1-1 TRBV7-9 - TGTGCCAGCAGCTTAAGTGGAGGGGCCATTACAAGACCTGAAGCTTTCTTT CASSLSGGAITRPEAFF
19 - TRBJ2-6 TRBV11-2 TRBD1 TGTGCCAGCAGCGACCAAAGGGGACAGGGGAATTCTGGGGCCAACGTCCTGACTTTC CASSDQRGQGNSGANVLTF
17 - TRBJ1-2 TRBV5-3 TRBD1 TGTGCCAGAAGCTGGACCCGGGACAGGGGAGCTAACTATGGCTACACCTTC CARSWTRDRGANYGYTF
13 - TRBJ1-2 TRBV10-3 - TGTGCCATCAGGGAGGACACGAACTATGGCTACACCTTC CAIREDTNYGYTF
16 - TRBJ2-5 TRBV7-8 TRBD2 TGTGCCAGCAGCTTCCCGACTAGCGGCCTCCAAGAGACCCAGTACTTC CASSFPTSGLQETQYF
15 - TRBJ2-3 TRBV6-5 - TGTGCCAGCAGTTATAGGCAGGGGAAAGCAGATACGCAGTATTTT CASSYRQGKADTQYF
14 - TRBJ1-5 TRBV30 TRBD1 TGTGCCTGGAGTGTCTTGACAGGGAATCAGCCCCAGCATTTT CAWSVLTGNQPQHF
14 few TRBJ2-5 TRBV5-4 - TGTGCCAGCAGCAAGGACAGAAACCAAGAGACCCAGTACTTC CASSKDRNQETQYF
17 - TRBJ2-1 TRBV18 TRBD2 TGTGCCAGCTCACCACAGGGGACTAGCGGAGCAGACAATGAGCAGTTCTTC CASSPQGTSGADNEQFF
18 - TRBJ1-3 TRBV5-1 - TGCGCCAGCAGCTTGGCGCCAGGGGACTACGATTCTGGAAACACCATATATTTT CASSLAPGDYDSGNTIYF
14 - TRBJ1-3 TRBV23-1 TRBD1 TGCGCCAGCAGTCAGGGGGACAGGGGTAACACCATATATTTT CASSQGDRGNTIYF
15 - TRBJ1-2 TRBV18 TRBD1 TGTGCCAGCTCCCGAGATAAAGGACAGGTCTATGGCTACACCTTC CASSRDKGQVYGYTF
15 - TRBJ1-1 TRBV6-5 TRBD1 TGTGCCAGCAGATCTCCGACAGGGGCTCTCTCTGAAGCTTTCTTT CASRSPTGALSEAFF
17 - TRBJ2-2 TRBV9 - TGTGCCAGCAGCGTAGTCCTTGGCACGGAGGGGACCGGGGAGCTGTTTTTT CASSVVLGTEGTGELFF
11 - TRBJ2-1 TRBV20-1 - TGCAGTGGGGGACACTACAATGAGCAGTTCTTC CSGGHYNEQFF